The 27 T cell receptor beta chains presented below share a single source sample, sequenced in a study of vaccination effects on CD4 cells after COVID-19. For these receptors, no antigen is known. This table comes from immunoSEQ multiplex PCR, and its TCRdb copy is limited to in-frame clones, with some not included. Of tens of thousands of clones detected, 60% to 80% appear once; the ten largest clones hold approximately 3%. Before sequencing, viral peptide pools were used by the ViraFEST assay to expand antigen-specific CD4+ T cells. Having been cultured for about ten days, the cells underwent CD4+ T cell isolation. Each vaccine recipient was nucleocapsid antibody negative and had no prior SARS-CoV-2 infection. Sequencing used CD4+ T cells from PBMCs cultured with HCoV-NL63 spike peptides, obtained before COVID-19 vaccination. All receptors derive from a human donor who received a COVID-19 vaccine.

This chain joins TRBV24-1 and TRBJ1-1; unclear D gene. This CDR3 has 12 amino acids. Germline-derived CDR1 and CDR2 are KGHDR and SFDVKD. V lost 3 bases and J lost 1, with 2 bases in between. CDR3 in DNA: TGTGCCACCAGTGATCCGAACACTGAAGCTTTCTTT. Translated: CATSDPNTEAFF.

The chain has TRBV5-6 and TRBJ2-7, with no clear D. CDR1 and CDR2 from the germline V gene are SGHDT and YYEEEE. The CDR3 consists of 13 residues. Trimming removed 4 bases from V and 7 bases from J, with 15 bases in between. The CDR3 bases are TGTGCCAGCAGCAAGGTCTCCGTTGGAGAGCAGTACGTC. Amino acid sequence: CASSKVSVGEQYV.

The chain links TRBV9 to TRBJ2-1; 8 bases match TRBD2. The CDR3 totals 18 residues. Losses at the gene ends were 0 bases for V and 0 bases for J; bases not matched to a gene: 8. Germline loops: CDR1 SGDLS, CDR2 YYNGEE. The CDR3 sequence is CASSVGRIAGSSYNEQFF. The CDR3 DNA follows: TGTGCCAGCAGCGTAGGAAGAATAGCGGGGAGCTCCTACAATGAGCAGTTCTTC.

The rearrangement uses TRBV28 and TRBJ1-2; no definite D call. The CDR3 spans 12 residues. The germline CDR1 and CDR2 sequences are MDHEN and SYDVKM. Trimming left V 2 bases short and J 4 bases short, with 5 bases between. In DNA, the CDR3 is TGTGCCAGCAGTTTAACTGCCTATGGCTACACCTTC. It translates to CASSLTAYGYTF.

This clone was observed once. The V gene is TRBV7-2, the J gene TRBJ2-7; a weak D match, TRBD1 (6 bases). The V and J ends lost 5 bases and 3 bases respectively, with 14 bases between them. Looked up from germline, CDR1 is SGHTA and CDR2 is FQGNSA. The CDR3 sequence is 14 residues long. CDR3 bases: TGTGCCAGCAGCCTACAGGGTCAGGGCTACGAGCAGTACGTC. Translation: CASSLQGQGYEQYV.

CDR3 residues: CASSPLDRGDNNEQFF. CDR3 coding DNA: TGTGCCAGCAGCCCCTTGGACAGGGGGGATAACAATGAGCAGTTCTTC. V usage is TRBV7-4 and J usage is TRBJ2-1; 10 bases match TRBD1. V lost 5 bases and J lost 5; bases outside the gene matches: 9. Germline assignment: CDR1 SGHVT and CDR2 SQSDAQ. This CDR3 has 16 residues.

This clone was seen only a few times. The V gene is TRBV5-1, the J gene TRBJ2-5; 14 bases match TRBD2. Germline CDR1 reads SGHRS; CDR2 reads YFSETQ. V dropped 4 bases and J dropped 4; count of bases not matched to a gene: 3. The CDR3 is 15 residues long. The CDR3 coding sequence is TGCGCCAGCAGCGGACTAGCGGGGGGACGAGAGACCCAGTACTTC. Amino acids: CASSGLAGGRETQYF.

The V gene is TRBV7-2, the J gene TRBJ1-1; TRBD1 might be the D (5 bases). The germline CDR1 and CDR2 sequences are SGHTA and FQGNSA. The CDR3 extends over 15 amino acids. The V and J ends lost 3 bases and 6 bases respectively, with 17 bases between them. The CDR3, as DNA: TGTGCCAGCAGCTTTTGGGAGGGGACGGGGGCTGAAGCTTTCTTT. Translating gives CASSFWEGTGAEAFF.

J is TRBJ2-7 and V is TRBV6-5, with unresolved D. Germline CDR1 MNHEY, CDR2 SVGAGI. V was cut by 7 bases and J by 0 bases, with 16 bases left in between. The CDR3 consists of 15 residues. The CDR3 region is CASKINLGSSYEQYV. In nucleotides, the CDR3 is TGTGCCAGCAAAATAAACCTGGGATCCTCCTACGAGCAGTACGTC.

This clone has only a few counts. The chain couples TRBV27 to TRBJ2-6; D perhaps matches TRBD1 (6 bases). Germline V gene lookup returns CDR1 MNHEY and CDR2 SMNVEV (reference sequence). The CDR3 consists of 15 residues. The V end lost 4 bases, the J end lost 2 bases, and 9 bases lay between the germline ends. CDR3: CASSSYRAGANVLTF. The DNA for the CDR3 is TGTGCCAGCAGTTCGTACAGGGCTGGGGCCAACGTCCTGACTTTC. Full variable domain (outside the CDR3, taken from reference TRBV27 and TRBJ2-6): EAQVTQNPRYLITVTGKKLTVTCSQNMNHEYMSWYRQDPGLGLRQIYYSMNVEVTDKGDVPEGYKVSRKEKRNFPLILESPSPNQTSLYFCASSSYRAGANVLTFGAGSRLTVL.

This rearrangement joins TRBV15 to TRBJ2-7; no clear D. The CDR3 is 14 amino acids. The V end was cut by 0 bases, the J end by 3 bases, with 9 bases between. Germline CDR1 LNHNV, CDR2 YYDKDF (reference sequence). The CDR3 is CATSREGWGYEQYV. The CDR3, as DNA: TGTGCCACCAGCAGAGAGGGATGGGGCTACGAGCAGTACGTC.

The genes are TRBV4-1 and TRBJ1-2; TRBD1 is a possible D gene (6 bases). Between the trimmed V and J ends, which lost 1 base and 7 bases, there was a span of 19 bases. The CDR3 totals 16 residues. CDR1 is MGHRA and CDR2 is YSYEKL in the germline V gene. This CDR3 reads CASSQAPGRGLGGYTF. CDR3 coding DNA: TGCGCCAGCAGCCAAGCCCCAGGCAGGGGATTAGGTGGCTACACCTTC.

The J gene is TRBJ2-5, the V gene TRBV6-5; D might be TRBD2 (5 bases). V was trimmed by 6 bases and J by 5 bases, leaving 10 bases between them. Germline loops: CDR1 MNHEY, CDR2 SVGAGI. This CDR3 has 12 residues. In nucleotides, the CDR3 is TGTGCCAGCAGGGACTCCTCGGAGACCCAGTACTTC. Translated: CASRDSSETQYF.

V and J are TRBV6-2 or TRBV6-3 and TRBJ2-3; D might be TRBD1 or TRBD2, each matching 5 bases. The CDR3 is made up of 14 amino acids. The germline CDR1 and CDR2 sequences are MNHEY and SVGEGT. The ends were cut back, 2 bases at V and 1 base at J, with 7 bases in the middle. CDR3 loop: CASSYRDRTDTQYF. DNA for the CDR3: TGTGCCAGCAGTTACAGGGACCGCACAGATACGCAGTATTTT.

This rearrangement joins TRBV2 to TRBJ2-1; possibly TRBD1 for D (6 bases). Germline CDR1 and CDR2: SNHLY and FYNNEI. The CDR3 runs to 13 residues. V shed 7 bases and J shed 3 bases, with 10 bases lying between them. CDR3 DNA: TGTGCCAGCAACAGGGCCGGCTACAATGAGCAGTTCTTC. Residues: CASNRAGYNEQFF.

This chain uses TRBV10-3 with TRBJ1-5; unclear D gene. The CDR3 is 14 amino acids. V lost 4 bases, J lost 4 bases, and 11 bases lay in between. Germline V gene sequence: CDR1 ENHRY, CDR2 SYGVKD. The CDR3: CAISGNSGNQPQHF. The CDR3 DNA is TGTGCCATCAGTGGTAATTCGGGAAATCAGCCCCAGCATTTT.

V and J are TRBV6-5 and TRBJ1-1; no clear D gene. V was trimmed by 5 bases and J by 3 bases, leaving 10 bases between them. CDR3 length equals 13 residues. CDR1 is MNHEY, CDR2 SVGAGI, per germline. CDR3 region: CASSQSKYTEAFF. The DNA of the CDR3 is TGTGCCAGCAGTCAGAGTAAGTACACTGAAGCTTTCTTT.

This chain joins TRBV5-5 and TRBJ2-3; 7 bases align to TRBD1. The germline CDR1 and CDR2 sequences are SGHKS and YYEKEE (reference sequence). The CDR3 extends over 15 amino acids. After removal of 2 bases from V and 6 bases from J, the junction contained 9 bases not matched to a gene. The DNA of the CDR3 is TGTGCCAGCAGCTTCGGGGCAGGGACAGTGGATACGCAGTATTTT. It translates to CASSFGAGTVDTQYF.

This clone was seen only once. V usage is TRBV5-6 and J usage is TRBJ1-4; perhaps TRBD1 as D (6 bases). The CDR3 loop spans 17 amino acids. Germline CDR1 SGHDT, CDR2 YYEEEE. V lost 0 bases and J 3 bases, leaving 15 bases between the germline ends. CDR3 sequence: CASSLVGAQGANEKLFF. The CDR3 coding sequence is TGTGCCAGCAGCTTGGTCGGGGCACAGGGTGCTAATGAAAAACTGTTTTTT.

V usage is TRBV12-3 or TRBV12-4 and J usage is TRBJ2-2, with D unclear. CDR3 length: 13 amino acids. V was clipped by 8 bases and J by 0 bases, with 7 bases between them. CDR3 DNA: TGTGCCAGCTTTCTCGCGAACACCGGGGAGCTGTTTTTT. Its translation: CASFLANTGELFF.

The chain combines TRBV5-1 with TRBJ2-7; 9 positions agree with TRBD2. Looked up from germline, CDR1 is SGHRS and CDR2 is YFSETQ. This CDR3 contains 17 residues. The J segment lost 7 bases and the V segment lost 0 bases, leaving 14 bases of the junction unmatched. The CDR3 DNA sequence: TGCGCCAGCAGCTTGGATGGCCCGTCGCGGGGGGGCGGAGAGCAGTACGTC. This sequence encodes CASSLDGPSRGGGEQYV.

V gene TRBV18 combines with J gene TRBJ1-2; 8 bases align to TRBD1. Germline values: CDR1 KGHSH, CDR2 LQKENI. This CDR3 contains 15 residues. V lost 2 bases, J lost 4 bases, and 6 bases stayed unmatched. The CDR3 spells CASSPSTGGGYGYTF. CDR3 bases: TGTGCCAGCTCACCATCAACAGGGGGAGGCTATGGCTACACCTTC.

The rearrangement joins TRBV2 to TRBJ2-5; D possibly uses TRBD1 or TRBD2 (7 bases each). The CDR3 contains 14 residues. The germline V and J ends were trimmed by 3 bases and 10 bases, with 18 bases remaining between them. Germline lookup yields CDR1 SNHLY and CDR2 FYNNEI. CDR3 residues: CASSEWTSQGDQYF. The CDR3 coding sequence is TGTGCCAGCAGTGAGTGGACTAGTCAGGGGGACCAGTACTTC. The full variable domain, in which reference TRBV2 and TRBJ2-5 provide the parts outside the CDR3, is EPEVTQTPSHQVTQMGQEVILRCVPISNHLYFYWYRQILGQKVEFLVSFYNNEISEKSEIFDDQFSVERPDGSNFTLKIRSTKLEDSAMYFCASSEWTSQGDQYFGPGTRLLVL.

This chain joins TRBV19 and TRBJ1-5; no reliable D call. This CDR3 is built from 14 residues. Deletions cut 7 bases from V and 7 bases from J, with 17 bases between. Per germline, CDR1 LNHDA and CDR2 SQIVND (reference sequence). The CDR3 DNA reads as TGTGCCAGTACCGCCTGGGCAGCCCCACAGCCCCAGCATTTT. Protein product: CASTAWAAPQPQHF.

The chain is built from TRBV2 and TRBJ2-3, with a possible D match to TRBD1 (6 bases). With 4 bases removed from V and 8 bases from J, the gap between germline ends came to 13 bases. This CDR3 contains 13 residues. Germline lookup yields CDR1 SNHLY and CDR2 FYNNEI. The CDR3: CASSVDSSGTQYF. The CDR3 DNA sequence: TGTGCCAGCAGTGTGGACAGTTCGGGTACGCAGTATTTT.

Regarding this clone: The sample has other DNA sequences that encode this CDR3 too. CDR3 sequence (DNA): TGTGCCAGTAGAAAGCCGGGTGTTTGGGGCTACACCTTC. It specifies CASRKPGVWGYTF. The chain has TRBV27 and TRBJ1-2; D call uncertain. Germline CDR1 and CDR2: MNHEY and SMNVEV (reference sequence). The CDR3 covers 13 residues. V was shortened by 9 bases and J by 8 bases, with 19 bases between the two germline ends.

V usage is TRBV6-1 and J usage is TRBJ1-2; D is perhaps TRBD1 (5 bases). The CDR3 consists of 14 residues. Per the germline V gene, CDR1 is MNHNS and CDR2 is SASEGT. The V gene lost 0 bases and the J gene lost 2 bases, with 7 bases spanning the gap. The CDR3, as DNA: TGTGCCAGCAGTGAAGCTGCAGGGAACTATGGCTACACCTTC. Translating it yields CASSEAAGNYGYTF.